These 27 T cell receptor beta chains were all obtained from the same sample, sequenced in a study of long-term antiretroviral therapy in people with HIV. Researchers report immunoSEQ v3.0 was run at survey level. Data came from immunoSEQ multiplex PCR; TCRdb stores just in-frame clones and leaves some out. Here the sample spans about 17,000 clones, 80% to 90% being singletons. Source: unsorted PBMCs, taken 0.3 years after starting antiretroviral therapy. The receptors shown here come from a man between 18 and 29 years old with HIV.

The rearrangement links TRBV5-1 to TRBJ2-2; D is tentatively TRBD1 or TRBD2 (5 bases each). Germline V gene lookup returns CDR1 SGHRS and CDR2 YFSETQ. This CDR3 comprises 16 residues. Trimming shortened V by 0 bases and J by 5 bases, and 14 bases separated the two germline ends. CDR3 region: CASSLGGTVKTGELFF. The CDR3 DNA reads TGCGCCAGCAGCTTGGGTGGGACCGTAAAGACCGGGGAGCTGTTTTTT.

The chain combines TRBV30 with TRBJ1-4; D is unclear. Between the trimmed V and J ends, which lost 3 bases and 5 bases, there was a span of 16 bases. Germline loops: CDR1 GTSNPN, CDR2 SVGIG (reference sequence). The CDR3 is made up of 15 amino acids. The CDR3 loop reads CAWRRGSGMNEKLFF. DNA for the CDR3: TGTGCCTGGAGGAGAGGGTCAGGAATGAATGAAAAACTGTTTTTT.

This clone was recorded only once. The rearrangement uses TRBV30 and TRBJ1-1; D is unclear. The CDR3 contains 14 residues. From germline, CDR1 is GTSNPN and CDR2 SVGIG (reference sequence). The V end was cut by 4 bases, the J end by 1 base, with 13 bases between. The CDR3 DNA reads as TGTGCCTGGAACCCACCATGGAAGAACACTGAAGCTTTCTTT. It specifies CAWNPPWKNTEAFF.

The gene calls are TRBV7-2 and TRBJ1-4, with D possibly being TRBD1 (5 bases). The CDR3 is 18 residues long. CDR1 SGHTA and CDR2 FQGNSA come from the germline V gene. The germline V and J ends were trimmed by 4 bases and 8 bases, with 26 bases remaining between them. CDR3 nucleotides: TGTGCCAGCAGCTCCTTTTACCCAACTTCCGGGACGGCAGAAAAACTGTTTTTT. Encoded protein: CASSSFYPTSGTAEKLFF. Filled out from reference TRBV7-2 and TRBJ1-4, the complete variable domain reads GAGVSQSPSNKVTEKGKDVELRCDPISGHTALYWYRQSLGQGLEFLIYFQGNSAPDKSGLPSDRFSAERTGGSVSTLTIQRTQQEDSAVYLCASSSFYPTSGTAEKLFFGSGTQLSVL.

This clone was seen once. The chain couples TRBV6-5 to TRBJ2-1, with 8 bases matching TRBD2. The germline V gene encodes CDR1 MNHEY and CDR2 SVGAGI. This CDR3 has 15 amino acids. After removal of 5 bases from V and 8 bases from J, the junction contained 11 bases not matched to a gene. CDR3 nucleotides: TGTGCCAGCAGTAAGACTAGCGAGGTTTGGGATGAGCAGTTCTTC. This translates into CASSKTSEVWDEQFF.

This chain links TRBV25-1 with TRBJ2-7; no reliable D call. Germline loops: CDR1 MGHDK, CDR2 SYGVNS. The CDR3 consists of 11 residues. Trimming took off 4 bases at V and 6 bases at J, with 7 bases between the two ends. CDR3 sequence (DNA): TGTGCCAGCAGTGGATTCAGCGAGCAGTACTTC. Translation gives CASSGFSEQYF.

The genes are TRBV29-1 and TRBJ1-2; 7 positions match TRBD1. Germline CDR1 SQVTM, CDR2 ANQGSEA. The CDR3 totals 12 residues. With V trimmed by 2 bases and J by 4 bases, 1 base remained unmatched. CDR3 nucleotides: TGCAGCGTTGAAACAGGGGTCTATGGCTACACCTTC. It codes for CSVETGVYGYTF.

The chain uses TRBV5-1 and TRBJ2-7; 8 bases agree with TRBD1. This CDR3 contains 14 residues. Germline trimming cut 4 bases from V and 3 bases from J; bases unmatched to any gene: 6. CDR1 is SGHRS, CDR2 YFSETQ, per germline. CDR3 DNA sequence: TGCGCCAGCAGCGACAACAGGGGGAGCTACGAGCAGTACTTC. Its translation: CASSDNRGSYEQYF.

A word on this clone: A junction end diverges from the germline sequence, so it may reflect a read error. V and J are TRBV13 and TRBJ1-6; 9 bases agree with TRBD1. Germline lookup yields CDR1 PRHDT and CDR2 FYEKMQ (reference sequence). The CDR3 contains 15 residues. CDR3 coding DNA: TGTGCCAACAGCTTAGGGGACAGGGAGAATTCACCCCTCCACTTT. Amino acids: CANSLGDRENSPLHF.

This chain uses TRBV2 with TRBJ1-2; D unresolved. Germline loops: CDR1 SNHLY, CDR2 FYNNEI. Trimming cost V 4 bases and J 8 bases, with 11 bases left between them. This CDR3 comprises 12 residues. The CDR3 nucleotides are TGTGCCAGCAGTGGGGAAACACGAGGCTACACCTTC. This encodes CASSGETRGYTF.

A few counts support this clone. The chain couples TRBV6-1 to TRBJ1-1; D not certain. Trimming removed 5 bases at V and 3 bases at J, with 7 bases between. The CDR3 totals 12 residues. Germline V gene sequence: CDR1 MNHNS, CDR2 SASEGT. In nucleotides, the CDR3 is TGTGCCAGCAGTCACGGTGACACTGAAGCTTTCTTT. Translating it yields CASSHGDTEAFF.

This chain connects TRBV6-1 to TRBJ2-5, with D perhaps matching TRBD1 or TRBD2 (6 bases each). Trimming shortened V by 5 bases and J by 5 bases, and 18 bases separated the two germline ends. Germline CDR1 and CDR2: MNHNS and SASEGT. The CDR3 extends over 15 amino acids. The CDR3 DNA follows: TGTGCCAGCAGTTTAGGGGGGCTCAAGGGGGAGACCCAGTACTTC. Amino acid sequence: CASSLGGLKGETQYF.

The chain has TRBV2 and TRBJ2-1, with 8 bases matching TRBD1. Germline V gene sequence: CDR1 SNHLY, CDR2 FYNNEI. The CDR3 extends over 14 amino acids. Trimming cost V 4 bases and J 8 bases; bases outside gene matches: 7. The CDR3 DNA follows: TGTGCCAGCAGTGGGGACAGGTTTCCAGATGAGCAGTTCTTC. This codes for CASSGDRFPDEQFF.

This clone was observed a handful of times. V is TRBV9 and J is TRBJ1-6, with a weak D call TRBD1 (5 bases). This CDR3 contains 15 residues. Germline V gives CDR1 SGDLS, CDR2 YYNGEE. Trimming left V 0 bases short and J 3 bases short, with 7 bases between. The CDR3 DNA is TGTGCCAGCAGCGTAGGCGACAGCTATAATTCACCCCTCCACTTT. It encodes CASSVGDSYNSPLHF. The variable domain in full, with the rest retrieved from reference TRBV9 and TRBJ1-6, is DSGVTQTPKHLITATGQRVTLRCSPRSGDLSVYWYQQSLDQGLQFLIQYYNGEERAKGNILERFSAQQFPDLHSELNLSSLELGDSALYFCASSVGDSYNSPLHFGNGTRLTVT.

The rearrangement uses TRBV10-2 and TRBJ2-1, with TRBD2 matching over 10 bases. The trim removed 6 bases at V and 0 bases at J, leaving 14 bases unmatched. The CDR3 runs 19 residues. CDR1 and CDR2 from the germline V gene are WSHSY and SAAADI. The CDR3 sequence is CASRMVAGGTWTSYNEQFF. The CDR3 coding sequence is TGCGCCAGCAGGATGGTAGCGGGGGGTACCTGGACCTCCTACAATGAGCAGTTCTTC.

V is TRBV5-8 and J is TRBJ2-2; 7 bases are shared with TRBD1. The CDR3 totals 17 residues. Germline V lookup: CDR1 SGHTS, CDR2 YDEGEE. The V and J ends lost 1 base and 5 bases, in that order; junction bases with no gene match: 11. The CDR3 DNA sequence: TGTGCCAGCAGCTTGTCTCCGAACAGGGGTTTGACCGGGGAGCTGTTTTTT. Encoded protein: CASSLSPNRGLTGELFF. Supplemented by reference TRBV5-8 and TRBJ2-2, the full variable domain reads EAGVTQSPTHLIKTRGQQATLRCSPISGHTSVYWYQQALGLGLQFLLWYDEGEERNRGNFPPRFSGRQFPNYSSELNVNALELEDSALYLCASSLSPNRGLTGELFFGEGSRLTVL.

CDR3 in amino acids: CASSSPRQGSTEAFF. The CDR3 nucleotides are TGTGCCAGCAGCTCCCCAAGACAGGGTAGCACTGAAGCTTTCTTT. This chain uses TRBV5-4 with TRBJ1-1; 7 bases match TRBD1. The CDR3 is made up of 15 amino acids. CDR1 and CDR2 (germline): SGHNT, YYREEE (reference sequence). J lost 4 bases, V lost 3 bases, and 9 bases had no gene match.

The chain combines TRBV29-1 with TRBJ2-1, with 8 bases fitting TRBD2. CDR1 is SQVTM, CDR2 ANQGSEA, per germline. V shed 3 bases, J shed 2 bases, and the junction held 3 bases outside the gene matches. The CDR3 extends over 14 amino acids. The CDR3 spells CSVDRGGPYNEQFF. CDR3 nucleotide sequence: TGCAGCGTTGACCGGGGGGGACCCTACAATGAGCAGTTCTTC.

The chain joins TRBV28 to TRBJ2-1, with D tentatively TRBD1 (6 bases). Germline V gene data show CDR1 as MDHEN and CDR2 as SYDVKM. The CDR3 consists of 15 residues. Trimming left V 7 bases short and J 0 bases short, with 13 bases between. Written as DNA, the CDR3 is TGTGCCAGCAAACCCCGGGACACCTCCTACAATGAGCAGTTCTTC. It is translated as CASKPRDTSYNEQFF.

The chain joins TRBV7-9 to TRBJ1-4; unclear D gene. In germline, CDR1 is SEHNR, CDR2 FQNEAQ (reference sequence). The V gene lost 5 bases and the J gene lost 1 base, with 14 bases spanning the gap. This CDR3 region has 16 residues. This CDR3 is CASSPPRPGTNEKLFF. The CDR3 DNA sequence: TGTGCCAGCAGCCCCCCCCGTCCGGGAACTAATGAAAAACTGTTTTTT.

This clone showed up just a few times. The V call is TRBV20-1, the J call TRBJ2-1, with a weak D call TRBD2 (5 bases). The CDR3 consists of 11 residues. The germline CDR1 and CDR2 sequences are DFQATT and SNEGSKA (reference sequence). CDR3 sequence: CKADSYNEQFF. The CDR3 nucleotides are TGCAAAGCGGACTCCTACAATGAGCAGTTCTTC.

The rearrangement links TRBV7-9 to TRBJ2-7; D may be TRBD2 (5 bases). Germline V CDR1 and CDR2: SEHNR, FQNEAQ (reference sequence). The V end was cut by 4 bases, the J end by 0 bases, with 10 bases between. This CDR3 is 14 amino acids long. DNA of the CDR3: TGTGCCAGCAGCTCTAGCTTATCCTCCTACGAGCAGTACTTC. This codes for CASSSSLSSYEQYF.

The chain recombines TRBV28 with TRBJ1-4; D is unresolved. This CDR3 spans 13 amino acids. The germline V gene encodes CDR1 MDHEN and CDR2 SYDVKM. V shed 6 bases and J shed 6 bases, with 11 bases lying between them. CDR3 nucleotide sequence: TGTGCCAGCAGCCGACATGGGGATGAAAAACTGTTTTTT. Translating it yields CASSRHGDEKLFF.

The rearrangement links TRBV7-3 to TRBJ1-1, with a weak D call TRBD1 (6 bases). Germline CDR1 is SGHTA and CDR2 is FQGTGA. The CDR3 loop spans 13 amino acids. Trimming pared 5 bases from V and 1 base from J, leaving 8 bases between. DNA for the CDR3: TGTGCCAGCAGCATGGACAGGAACACTGAAGCTTTCTTT. Residues: CASSMDRNTEAFF. The full variable domain, in which reference TRBV7-3 and TRBJ1-1 provide the parts outside the CDR3, is GAGVSQTPSNKVTEKGKYVELRCDPISGHTALYWYRQSLGQGPEFLIYFQGTGAADDSGLPNDRFFAVRPEGSVSTLKIQRTERGDSAVYLCASSMDRNTEAFFGQGTRLTVV.

The chain is built from TRBV6-5 and TRBJ1-2; a weak D match, TRBD1 (5 bases). The CDR3 runs 15 residues. Germline lookup yields CDR1 MNHEY and CDR2 SVGAGI. Between the trimmed V and J ends, which lost 2 bases and 4 bases, there was a span of 14 bases. The CDR3 coding sequence is TGTGCCAGCAGTTACGATTGGGGGACCGTCTATGGCTACACCTTC. This translates into CASSYDWGTVYGYTF.

V is TRBV9 and J is TRBJ2-3; tentatively, D is TRBD2 (5 bases). CDR1 SGDLS and CDR2 YYNGEE come from the germline V gene. The CDR3 has 12 residues. With 0 bases removed from V and 8 bases from J, the gap between germline ends came to 7 bases. For the CDR3, the DNA is TGTGCCAGCAGCGTAGAAGAGGGTACGCAGTATTTT. The encoded protein is CASSVEEGTQYF. Variable domain in full (rest from reference TRBV9 and TRBJ2-3): DSGVTQTPKHLITATGQRVTLRCSPRSGDLSVYWYQQSLDQGLQFLIQYYNGEERAKGNILERFSAQQFPDLHSELNLSSLELGDSALYFCASSVEEGTQYFGPGTRLTVL.

The chain carries TRBV28 and TRBJ2-7, with D possibly TRBD2 on 7 matching bases. CDR3 size: 14 residues. CDR1 and CDR2 (germline): MDHEN, SYDVKM. V lost 4 bases, J lost 5 bases, and 15 bases lay in between. This CDR3 reads CASSSPGGWDEQYV. For the CDR3, the DNA is TGTGCCAGCAGTTCGCCGGGGGGCTGGGACGAGCAGTACGTC.